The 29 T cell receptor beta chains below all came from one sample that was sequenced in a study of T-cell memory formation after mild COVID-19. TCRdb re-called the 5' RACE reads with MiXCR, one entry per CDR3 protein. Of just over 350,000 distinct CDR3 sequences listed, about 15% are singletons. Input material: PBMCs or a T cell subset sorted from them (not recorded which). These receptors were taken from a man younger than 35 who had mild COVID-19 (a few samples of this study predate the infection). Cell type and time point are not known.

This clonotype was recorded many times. CDR3 sequence (DNA): TGTGCCAGCAGCCCATATCTAACTAGCTACACAGATACGCAGTATTTT. Its protein product is CASSPYLTSYTDTQYF. The chain uses TRBV7-2 and TRBJ2-3, with D possibly TRBD2 on 6 matching bases. The CDR3 loop spans 16 amino acids. With 5 bases removed from V and 2 bases from J, the gap between germline ends came to 17 bases. Looked up from germline, CDR1 is SGHTA and CDR2 is FQGNSA. Full variable domain (remainder filled in from reference TRBV7-2 and TRBJ2-3): GAGVSQSPSNKVTEKGKDVELRCDPISGHTALYWYRQSLGQGLEFLIYFQGNSAPDKSGLPSDRFSAERTGGSVSTLTIQRTQQEDSAVYLCASSPYLTSYTDTQYFGPGTRLTVL.

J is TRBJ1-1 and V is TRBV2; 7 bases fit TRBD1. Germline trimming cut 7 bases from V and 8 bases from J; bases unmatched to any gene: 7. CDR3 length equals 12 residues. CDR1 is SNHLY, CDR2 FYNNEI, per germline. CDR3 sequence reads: CASTQEGGEAFF. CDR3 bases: TGTGCCAGCACCCAAGAAGGGGGCGAAGCTTTCTTT.

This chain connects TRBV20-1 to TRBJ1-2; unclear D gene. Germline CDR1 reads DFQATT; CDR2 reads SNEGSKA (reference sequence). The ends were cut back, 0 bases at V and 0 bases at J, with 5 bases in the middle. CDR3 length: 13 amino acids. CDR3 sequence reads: CSARERTNYGYTF. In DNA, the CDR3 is TGCAGTGCTAGAGAAAGGACTAACTATGGCTACACCTTC.

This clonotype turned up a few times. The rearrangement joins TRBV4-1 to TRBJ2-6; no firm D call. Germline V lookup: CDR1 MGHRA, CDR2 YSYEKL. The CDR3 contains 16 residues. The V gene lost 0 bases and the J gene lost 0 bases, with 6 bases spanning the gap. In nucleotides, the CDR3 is TGCGCCAGCAGCCAAGATTTCCGCTCTGGGGCCAACGTCCTGACTTTC. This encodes CASSQDFRSGANVLTF.

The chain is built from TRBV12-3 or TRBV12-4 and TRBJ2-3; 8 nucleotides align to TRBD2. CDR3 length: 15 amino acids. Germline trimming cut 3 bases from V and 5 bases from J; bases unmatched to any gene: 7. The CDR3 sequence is CASSLGSGAIDTQYF. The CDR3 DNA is TGTGCCAGCAGTTTGGGTAGCGGGGCGATAGATACGCAGTATTTT.

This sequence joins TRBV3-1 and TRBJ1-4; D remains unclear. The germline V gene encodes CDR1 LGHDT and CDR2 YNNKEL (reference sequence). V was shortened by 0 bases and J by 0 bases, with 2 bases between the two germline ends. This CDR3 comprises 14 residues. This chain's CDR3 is CASSQDPTNEKLFF. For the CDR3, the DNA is TGTGCCAGCAGCCAAGATCCAACTAATGAAAAACTGTTTTTT.

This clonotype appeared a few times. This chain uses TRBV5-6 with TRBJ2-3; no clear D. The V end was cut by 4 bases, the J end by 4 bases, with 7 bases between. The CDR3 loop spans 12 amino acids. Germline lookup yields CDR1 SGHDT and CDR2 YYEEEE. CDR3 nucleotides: TGTGCCAGCAGCCCCGCCGCAGATACGCAGTATTTT. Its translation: CASSPAADTQYF.

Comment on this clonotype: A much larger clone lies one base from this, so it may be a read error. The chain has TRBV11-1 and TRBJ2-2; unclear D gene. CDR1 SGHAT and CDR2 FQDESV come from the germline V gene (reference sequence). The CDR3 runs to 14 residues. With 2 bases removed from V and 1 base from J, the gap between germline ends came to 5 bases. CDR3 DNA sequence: TGTGCCAGCAGCTTACATGGGAACACCGGGGAGCTGTTTTTT. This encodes CASSLHGNTGELFF.

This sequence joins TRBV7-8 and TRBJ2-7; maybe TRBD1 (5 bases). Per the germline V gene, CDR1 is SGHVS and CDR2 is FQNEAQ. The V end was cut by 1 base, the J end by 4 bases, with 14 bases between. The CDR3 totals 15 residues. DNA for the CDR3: TGTGCCAGCAGCTTAGGGGCAGGGTTAAATTACGAGCAGTACTTC. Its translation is CASSLGAGLNYEQYF. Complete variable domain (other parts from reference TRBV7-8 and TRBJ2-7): GAGVSQSPRYKVAKRGQDVALRCDPISGHVSLFWYQQALGQGPEFLTYFQNEAQLDKSGLPSDRFFAERPEGSVSTLKIQRTQQEDSAVYLCASSLGAGLNYEQYFGPGTRLTVT.

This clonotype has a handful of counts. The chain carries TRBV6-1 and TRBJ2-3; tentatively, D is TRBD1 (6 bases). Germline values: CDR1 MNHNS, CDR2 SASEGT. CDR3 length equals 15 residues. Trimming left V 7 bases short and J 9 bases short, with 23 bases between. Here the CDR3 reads CASNPLLTGTQTQYF. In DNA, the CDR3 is TGTGCCAGCAATCCACTACTTACAGGGACCCAGACGCAGTATTTT.

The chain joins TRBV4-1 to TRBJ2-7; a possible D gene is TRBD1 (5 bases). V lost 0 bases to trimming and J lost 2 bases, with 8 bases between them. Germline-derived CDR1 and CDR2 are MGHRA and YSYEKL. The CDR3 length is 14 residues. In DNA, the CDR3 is TGCGCCAGCAGCCAAGAGTCAGGGACCTACGAGCAGTACGTC. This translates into CASSQESGTYEQYV.

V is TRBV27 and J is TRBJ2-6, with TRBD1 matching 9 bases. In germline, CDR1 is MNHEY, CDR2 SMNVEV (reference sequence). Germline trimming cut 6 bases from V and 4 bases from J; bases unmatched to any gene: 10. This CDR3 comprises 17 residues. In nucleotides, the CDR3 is TGTGCCAGCAGCCAGTGGACAGGGGTGTTAGGGGCCAACGTCCTGACTTTC. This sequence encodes CASSQWTGVLGANVLTF.

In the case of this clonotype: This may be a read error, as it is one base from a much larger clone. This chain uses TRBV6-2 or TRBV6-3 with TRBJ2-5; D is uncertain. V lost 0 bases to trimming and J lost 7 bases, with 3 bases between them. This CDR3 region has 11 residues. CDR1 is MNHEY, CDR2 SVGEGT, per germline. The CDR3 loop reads CASSYSVTQYF. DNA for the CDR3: TGTGCCAGCAGTTACTCGGTGACCCAGTACTTC.

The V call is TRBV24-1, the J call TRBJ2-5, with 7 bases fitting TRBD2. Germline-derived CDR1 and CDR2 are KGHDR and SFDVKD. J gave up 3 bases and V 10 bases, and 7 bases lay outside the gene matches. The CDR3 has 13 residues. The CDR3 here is CATAGTIKETQYF. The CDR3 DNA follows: TGTGCCACGGCTGGGACTATCAAAGAGACCCAGTACTTC.

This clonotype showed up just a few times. The CDR3 here is CASSLGLGAGDTQYF. The DNA for the CDR3 is TGCGCCAGCAGCTTGGGATTAGGGGCTGGAGATACGCAGTATTTT. The gene calls are TRBV5-1 and TRBJ2-3, with D maybe TRBD1 (5 bases). V gave up 0 bases and J gave up 5 bases, with 13 bases separating them. The CDR3 extends over 15 amino acids. Per the germline V gene, CDR1 is SGHRS and CDR2 is YFSETQ. Full variable domain (outside the CDR3, taken from reference TRBV5-1 and TRBJ2-3): KAGVTQTPRYLIKTRGQQVTLSCSPISGHRSVSWYQQTPGQGLQFLFEYFSETQRNKGNFPGRFSGRQFSNSRSEMNVSTLELGDSALYLCASSLGLGAGDTQYFGPGTRLTVL.

The CDR3 DNA is TGCGCCAGCAGCCTAAGCCTTAAGCGGGGGGTCCAAGAGACCCAGTACTTC. It codes for CASSLSLKRGVQETQYF. The chain uses TRBV4-1 and TRBJ2-5, with 9 bases identical to TRBD2. The V and J ends lost 4 bases and 1 base, in that order; junction bases with no gene match: 10. The CDR3 runs 17 residues. Germline V gives CDR1 MGHRA, CDR2 YSYEKL.

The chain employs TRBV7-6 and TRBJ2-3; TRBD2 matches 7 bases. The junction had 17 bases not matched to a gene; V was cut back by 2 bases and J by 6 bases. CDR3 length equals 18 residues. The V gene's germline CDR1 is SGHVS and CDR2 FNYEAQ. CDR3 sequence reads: CASSLRTPRGGGADTQYF. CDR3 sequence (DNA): TGTGCCAGCAGCTTAAGGACTCCTCGGGGCGGGGGTGCGGATACGCAGTATTTT.

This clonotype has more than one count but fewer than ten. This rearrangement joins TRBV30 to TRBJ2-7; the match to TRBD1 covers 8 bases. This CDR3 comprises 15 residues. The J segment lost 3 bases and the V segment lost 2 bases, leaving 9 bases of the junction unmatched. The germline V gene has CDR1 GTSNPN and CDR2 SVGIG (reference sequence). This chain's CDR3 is CAWSSTDRARYEQYF. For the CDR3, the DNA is TGTGCCTGGAGTTCAACGGACAGGGCACGCTACGAGCAGTACTTC.

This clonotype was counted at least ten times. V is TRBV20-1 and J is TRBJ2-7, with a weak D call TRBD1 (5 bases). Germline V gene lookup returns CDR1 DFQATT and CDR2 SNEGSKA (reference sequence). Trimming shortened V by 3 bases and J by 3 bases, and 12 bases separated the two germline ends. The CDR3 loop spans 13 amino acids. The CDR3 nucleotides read TGCAGTGCTAGGCGGCAGGGAAGCTACGAGCAGTACTTC. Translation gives CSARRQGSYEQYF.

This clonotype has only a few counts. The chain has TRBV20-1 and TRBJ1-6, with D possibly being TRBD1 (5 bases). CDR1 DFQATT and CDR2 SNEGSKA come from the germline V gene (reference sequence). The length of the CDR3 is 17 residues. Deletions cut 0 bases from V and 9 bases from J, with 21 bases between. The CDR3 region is CSARDPTQGGGGSPLHF. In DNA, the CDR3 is TGCAGTGCTAGAGATCCTACGCAGGGAGGAGGAGGTTCACCCCTCCACTTT.

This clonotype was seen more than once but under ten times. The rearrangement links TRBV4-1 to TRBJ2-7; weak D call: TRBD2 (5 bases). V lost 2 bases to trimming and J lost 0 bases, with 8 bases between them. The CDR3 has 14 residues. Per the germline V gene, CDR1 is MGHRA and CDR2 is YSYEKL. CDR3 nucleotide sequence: TGCGCCAGCAGCCAACCGGGGTACTCCTACGAGCAGTACTTC. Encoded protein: CASSQPGYSYEQYF.

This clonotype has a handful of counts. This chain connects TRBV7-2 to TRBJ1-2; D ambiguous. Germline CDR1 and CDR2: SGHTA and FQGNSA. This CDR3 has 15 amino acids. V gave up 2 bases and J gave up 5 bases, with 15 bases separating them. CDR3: CASSLFPGSGYGYTF. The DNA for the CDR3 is TGTGCCAGCAGCTTATTTCCCGGGTCCGGTTATGGCTACACCTTC. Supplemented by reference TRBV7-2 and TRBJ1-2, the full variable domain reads GAGVSQSPSNKVTEKGKDVELRCDPISGHTALYWYRQSLGQGLEFLIYFQGNSAPDKSGLPSDRFSAERTGGSVSTLTIQRTQQEDSAVYLCASSLFPGSGYGYTFGSGTRLTVV.

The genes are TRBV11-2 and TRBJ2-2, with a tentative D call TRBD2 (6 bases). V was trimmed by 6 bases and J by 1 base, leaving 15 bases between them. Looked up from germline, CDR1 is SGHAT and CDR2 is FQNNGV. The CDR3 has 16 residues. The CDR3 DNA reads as TGTGCCAGCAGTCACCCGGTGGGAGGGAACACCGGGGAGCTGTTTTTT. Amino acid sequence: CASSHPVGGNTGELFF.

The CDR3 nucleotides read TGCGCCAGCAGCTTGGGGGGACTTAACTATGGCTACACCTTC. It is translated as CASSLGGLNYGYTF. This chain joins TRBV5-1 and TRBJ1-2; a weak D match, TRBD1 (5 bases). This CDR3 has 14 residues. Trimming pared 0 bases from V and 1 base from J, leaving 7 bases between. Germline V CDR1 and CDR2: SGHRS, YFSETQ.

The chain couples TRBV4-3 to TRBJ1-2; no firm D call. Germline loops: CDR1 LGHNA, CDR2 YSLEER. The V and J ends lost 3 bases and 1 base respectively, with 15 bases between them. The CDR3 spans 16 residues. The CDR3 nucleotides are TGCGCCAGCAGCCAGGATCAATACCCACTTAACTATGGCTACACCTTC. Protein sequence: CASSQDQYPLNYGYTF.

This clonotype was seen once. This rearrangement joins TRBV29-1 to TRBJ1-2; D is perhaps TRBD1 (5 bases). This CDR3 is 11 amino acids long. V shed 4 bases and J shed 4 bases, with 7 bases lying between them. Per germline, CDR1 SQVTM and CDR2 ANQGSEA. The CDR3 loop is CSVAGIYGYTF. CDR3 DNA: TGCAGCGTTGCAGGGATCTATGGCTACACCTTC.

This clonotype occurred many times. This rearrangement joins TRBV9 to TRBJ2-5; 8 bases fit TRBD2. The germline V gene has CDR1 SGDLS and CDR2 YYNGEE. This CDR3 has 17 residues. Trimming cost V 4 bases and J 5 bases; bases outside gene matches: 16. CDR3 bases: TGTGCCAGCAGCCCCCGCTCCTCCAGCGGGGGCGCCGAGACCCAGTACTTC. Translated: CASSPRSSSGGAETQYF.

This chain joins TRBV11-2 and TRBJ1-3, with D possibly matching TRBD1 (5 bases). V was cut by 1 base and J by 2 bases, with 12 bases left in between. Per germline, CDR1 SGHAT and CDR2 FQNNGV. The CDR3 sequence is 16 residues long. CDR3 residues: CASSLGGTVAGNTIYF. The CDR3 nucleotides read TGTGCCAGCAGCTTAGGAGGGACCGTAGCTGGAAACACCATATATTTT. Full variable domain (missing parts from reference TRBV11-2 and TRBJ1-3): EAGVAQSPRYKIIEKRQSVAFWCNPISGHATLYWYQQILGQGPKLLIQFQNNGVVDDSQLPKDRFSAERLKGVDSTLKIQPAKLEDSAVYLCASSLGGTVAGNTIYFGEGSWLTVV.

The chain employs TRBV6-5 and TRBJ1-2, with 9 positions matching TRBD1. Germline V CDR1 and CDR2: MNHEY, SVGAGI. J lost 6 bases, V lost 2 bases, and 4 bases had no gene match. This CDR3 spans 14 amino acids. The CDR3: CASSYVRDRDGYTF. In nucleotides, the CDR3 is TGTGCCAGCAGTTACGTCCGGGACAGGGATGGCTACACCTTC.